In this sample, the clone carrying this T cell receptor (beta chain) turned up many times. The CDR3 extends 3 residues past the end of the read, so its final part is completed from the germline J gene. The sample belongs to a study of T cell clonality in common variable immunodeficiency. Assay: immunoSEQ multiplex PCR; the TCRdb copy retains only in-frame clones and omits some. Altogether some 39,000 clones were found in the sample, and no singletons occur. Germline V lookup: CDR1 SGHRS, CDR2 YFSETQ. The CDR3 totals 16 residues. V was cut by 0 bases and J by 1 base, with 14 bases left in between. The specimen sequenced was peripheral blood mononuclear cells. V gene TRBV5-1 combines with J gene TRBJ2-7; possibly TRBD1 for D (6 bases). The sequence was collected from a person aged 18-69 years in good health. This CDR3 reads CASSLVTGSNSYEQYF. The part of the CDR3 DNA that was read is TGCGCCAGCAGCTTGGTGACAGGTTCGAATTCCTACGAG. Looking up the rest from reference TRBV5-1 and TRBJ2-7 gives the full variable domain: KAGVTQTPRYLIKTRGQQVTLSCSPISGHRSVSWYQQTPGQGLQFLFEYFSETQRNKGNFPGRFSGRQFSNSRSEMNVSTLELGDSALYLCASSLVTGSNSYEQYFGPGTRLTVT.